This T cell receptor beta chain was identified during a study of post-analysis software for immune sequencing data. Findings and limits, study-wide: Patients had higher frequencies than controls of five TRBV segments, including TRBV5-6, TRBV5-1 and TRBV20-1. Same-batch preparations were strongly co-clustered by F measure.

The CDR3 contains 13 residues. Trimming took off 0 bases at V and 4 bases at J, with 7 bases between the two ends. Germline V gene data show CDR1 as MNHEY and CDR2 as SVGAGI. Regarding this clonotype: Its cognate antigen is unknown.

Unique molecular identifiers were present in the TCR beta cDNA libraries. Each CDR3 protein gets one entry after TCRdb re-called the PCR reads with MiXCR. This table has 750,000 to 950,000 distinct CDR3 sequences, about 57% appearing once. This clonotype originated in a girl between 10 and 17 years old with multiple sclerosis. J is TRBJ2-7 and V is TRBV6-5; unclear D gene. The sample was blood. As DNA, the CDR3 is TGTGCCAGCAGTTACTCTTACCGTTACGAGCAGTACTTC. This sequence encodes CASSYSYRYEQYF.